This TCR beta chain derives from a study of shared clonotypes between healthy human individuals. Details on this clone: What it recognizes is unknown.

Naive CD8 cells lacked CD45RO and underwent positive selection for CCR7, leaving out terminally differentiated effector memory CD45RA+ cells. V was pared by 3 bases and J by 8 bases, with 11 bases of the junction left unmatched. Germline loops: CDR1 SGHRS, CDR2 YFSETQ. The CDR3 runs 16 residues. Study conclusions and caveats: On the whole, naive subsets had larger estimated richness than memory subsets had. Sequencing depth was a factor that was expected to affect clonotype sharing among donors.

The sorted-subset replicate PCRs were given about 200 ng DNA, which is roughly 30,000 T cell genomes. Generated by immunoSEQ multiplex PCR, the TCRdb table keeps only in-frame clones and is missing some. The profile shows 550,000 to 650,000 clones, approximately 96% of them singletons. The chain employs TRBV5-1 and TRBJ2-1, with 10 bases identical to TRBD2. Sequencing input: naive CD8+ T cells sorted from blood. The TCR sequence derives from a woman younger than 45 in good health. CDR3 residues: CASSSEAGGPWYEQFF. CDR3 in DNA: TGCGCCAGCAGCTCTGAAGCGGGAGGGCCTTGGTATGAGCAGTTCTTC.